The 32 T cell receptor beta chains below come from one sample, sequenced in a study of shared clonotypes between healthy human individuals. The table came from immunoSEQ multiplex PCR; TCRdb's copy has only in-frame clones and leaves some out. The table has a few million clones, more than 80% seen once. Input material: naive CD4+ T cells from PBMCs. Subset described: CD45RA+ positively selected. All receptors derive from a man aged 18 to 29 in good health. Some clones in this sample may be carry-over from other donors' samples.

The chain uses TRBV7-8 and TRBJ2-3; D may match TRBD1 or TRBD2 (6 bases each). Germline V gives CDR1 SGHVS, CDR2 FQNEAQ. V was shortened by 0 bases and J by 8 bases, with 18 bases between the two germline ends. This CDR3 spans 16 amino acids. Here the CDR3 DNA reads TGTGCCAGCAGCTTAGCGGGGGCGGGGTCACCCGGTACGCAGTATTTT. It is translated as CASSLAGAGSPGTQYF.

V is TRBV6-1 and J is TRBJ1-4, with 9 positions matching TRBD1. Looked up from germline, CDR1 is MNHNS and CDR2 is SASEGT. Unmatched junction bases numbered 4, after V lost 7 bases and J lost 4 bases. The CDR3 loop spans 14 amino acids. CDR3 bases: TGTGCCAGCAATTTGGACAGGGGTAATGAAAAACTGTTTTTT. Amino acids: CASNLDRGNEKLFF.

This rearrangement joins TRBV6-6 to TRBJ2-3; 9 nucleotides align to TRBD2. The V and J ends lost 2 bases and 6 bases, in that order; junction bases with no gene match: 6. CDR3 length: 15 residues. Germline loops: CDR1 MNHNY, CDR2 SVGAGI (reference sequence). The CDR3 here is CASSYGREGPDTQYF. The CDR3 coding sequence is TGTGCCAGCAGTTACGGGCGGGAGGGCCCCGATACGCAGTATTTT.

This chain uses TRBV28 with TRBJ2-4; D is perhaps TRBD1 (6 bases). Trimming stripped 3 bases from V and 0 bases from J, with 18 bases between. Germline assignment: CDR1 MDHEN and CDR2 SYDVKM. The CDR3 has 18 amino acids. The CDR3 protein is CASSLAGASRLAKNIQYF. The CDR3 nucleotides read TGTGCCAGCAGTTTGGCAGGGGCCTCAAGGTTAGCCAAAAACATTCAGTACTTC.

The CDR3 nucleotides are TGTGCCCGCTCCGACAGAAGCTATGGCTACACCTTC. This codes for CARSDRSYGYTF. The rearrangement uses TRBV2 and TRBJ1-2; possible D gene TRBD1, 5 bases. The germline V and J ends were trimmed by 11 bases and 4 bases, with 14 bases remaining between them. This CDR3 comprises 12 residues. CDR1 is SNHLY, CDR2 FYNNEI, per germline.

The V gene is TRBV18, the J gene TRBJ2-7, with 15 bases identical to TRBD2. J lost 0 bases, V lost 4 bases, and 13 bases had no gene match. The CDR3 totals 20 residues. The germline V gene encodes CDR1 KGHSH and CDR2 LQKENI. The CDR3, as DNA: TGTGCCAGCTCACGGACTCCGGGACTAGCGGGAGGCTCGAGCTCCTACGAGCAGTACTTC. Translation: CASSRTPGLAGGSSSYEQYF.

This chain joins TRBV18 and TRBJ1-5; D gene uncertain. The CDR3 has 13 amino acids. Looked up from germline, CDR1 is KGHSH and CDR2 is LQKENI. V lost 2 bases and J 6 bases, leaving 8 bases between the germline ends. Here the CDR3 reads CASSPEEGQPQHF. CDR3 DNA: TGTGCCAGCTCACCAGAGGAGGGTCAGCCCCAGCATTTT.

The CDR3 sequence is CASSLLAGGSFGEQFF. The CDR3 DNA reads TGCGCCAGCAGCTTGTTGGCGGGAGGGTCGTTCGGTGAGCAGTTCTTC. The chain links TRBV5-1 to TRBJ2-1; the match to TRBD2 covers 9 bases. Per germline, CDR1 SGHRS and CDR2 YFSETQ. V lost 1 base and J lost 9; bases outside the gene matches: 11. CDR3 size: 16 residues.

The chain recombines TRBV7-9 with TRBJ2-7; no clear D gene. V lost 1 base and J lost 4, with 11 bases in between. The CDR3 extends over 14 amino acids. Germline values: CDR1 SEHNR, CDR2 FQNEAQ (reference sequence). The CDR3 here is CASSLDGWVYEQYF. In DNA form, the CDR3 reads TGTGCCAGCAGCTTAGACGGCTGGGTATACGAGCAGTACTTC. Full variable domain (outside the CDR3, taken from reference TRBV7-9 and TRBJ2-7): DTGVSQNPRHKITKRGQNVTFRCDPISEHNRLYWYRQTLGQGPEFLTYFQNEAQLEKSRLLSDRFSAERPKGSFSTLEIQRTEQGDSAMYLCASSLDGWVYEQYFGPGTRLTVT.

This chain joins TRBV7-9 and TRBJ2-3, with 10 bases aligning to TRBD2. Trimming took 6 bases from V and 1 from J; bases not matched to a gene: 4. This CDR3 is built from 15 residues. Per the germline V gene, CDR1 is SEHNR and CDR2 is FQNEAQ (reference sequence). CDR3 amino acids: CASRPGTSGTDTQYF. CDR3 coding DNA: TGTGCCAGCAGACCCGGGACTAGCGGCACAGATACGCAGTATTTT.

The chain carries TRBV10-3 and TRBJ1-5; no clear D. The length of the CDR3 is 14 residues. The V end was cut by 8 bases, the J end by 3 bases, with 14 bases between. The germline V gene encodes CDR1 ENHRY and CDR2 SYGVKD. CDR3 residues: CAIGPGLVNQPQHF. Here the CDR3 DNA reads TGTGCCATCGGTCCGGGTTTGGTCAATCAGCCCCAGCATTTT.

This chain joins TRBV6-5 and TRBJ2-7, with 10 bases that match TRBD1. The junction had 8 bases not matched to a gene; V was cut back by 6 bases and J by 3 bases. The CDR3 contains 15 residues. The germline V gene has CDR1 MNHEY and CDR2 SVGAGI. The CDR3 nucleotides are TGTGCCAGCAGATACCGGGACAGGGGCTTCTACGAGCAGTACTTC. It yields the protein CASRYRDRGFYEQYF.

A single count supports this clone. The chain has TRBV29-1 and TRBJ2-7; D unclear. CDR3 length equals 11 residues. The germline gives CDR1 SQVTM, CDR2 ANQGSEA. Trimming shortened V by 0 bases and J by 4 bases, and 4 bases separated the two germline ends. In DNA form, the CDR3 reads TGCAGCGTTGAAGATCGATACGAGCAGTACTTC. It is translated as CSVEDRYEQYF.

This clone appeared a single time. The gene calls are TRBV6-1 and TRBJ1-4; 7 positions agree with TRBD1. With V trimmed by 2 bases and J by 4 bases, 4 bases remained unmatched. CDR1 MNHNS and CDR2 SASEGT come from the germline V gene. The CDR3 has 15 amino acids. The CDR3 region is CASSELAGGNEKLFF. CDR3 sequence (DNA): TGTGCCAGCAGTGAATTGGCAGGGGGTAATGAAAAACTGTTTTTT.

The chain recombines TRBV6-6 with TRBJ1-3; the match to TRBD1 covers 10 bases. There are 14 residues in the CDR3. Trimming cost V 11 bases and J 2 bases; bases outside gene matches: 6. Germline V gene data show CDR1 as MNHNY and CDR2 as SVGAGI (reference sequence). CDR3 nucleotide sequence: TGTGCCGCCGGGGACAGGGGCCCTGGAAACACCATATATTTT. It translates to CAAGDRGPGNTIYF.

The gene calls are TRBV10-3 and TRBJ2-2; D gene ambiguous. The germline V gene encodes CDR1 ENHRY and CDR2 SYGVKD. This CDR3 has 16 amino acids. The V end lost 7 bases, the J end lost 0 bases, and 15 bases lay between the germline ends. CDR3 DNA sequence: TGTGCCATCAAGTCCTCTGACCGGGCGAACACCGGGGAGCTGTTTTTT. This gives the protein CAIKSSDRANTGELFF.

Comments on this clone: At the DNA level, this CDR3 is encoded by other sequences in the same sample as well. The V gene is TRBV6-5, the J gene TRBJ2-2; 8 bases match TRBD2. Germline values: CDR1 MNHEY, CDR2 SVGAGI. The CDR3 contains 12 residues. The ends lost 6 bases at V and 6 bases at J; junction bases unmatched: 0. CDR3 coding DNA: TGTGCCAGCAGGCGGGGGGCCGGGGAGCTGTTTTTT. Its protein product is CASRRGAGELFF.

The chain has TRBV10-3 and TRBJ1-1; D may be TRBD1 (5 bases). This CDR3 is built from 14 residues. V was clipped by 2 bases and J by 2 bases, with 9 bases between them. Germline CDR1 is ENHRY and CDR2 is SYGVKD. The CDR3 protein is CAISELQVNTEAFF. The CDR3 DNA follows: TGTGCCATCAGTGAGCTACAGGTTAACACTGAAGCTTTCTTT.

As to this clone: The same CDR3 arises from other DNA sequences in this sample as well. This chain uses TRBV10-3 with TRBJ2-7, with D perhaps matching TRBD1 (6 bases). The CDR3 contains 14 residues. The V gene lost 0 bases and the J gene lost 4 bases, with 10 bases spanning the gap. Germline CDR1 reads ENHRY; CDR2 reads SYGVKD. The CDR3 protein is CAISESGRGYEQYF. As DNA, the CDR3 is TGTGCCATCAGTGAGTCGGGCAGGGGATACGAGCAGTACTTC.

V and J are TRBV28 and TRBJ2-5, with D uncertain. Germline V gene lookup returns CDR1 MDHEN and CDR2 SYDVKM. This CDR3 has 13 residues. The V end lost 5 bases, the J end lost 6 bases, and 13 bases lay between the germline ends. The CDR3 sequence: CASSPPAMKTQYF. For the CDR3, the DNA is TGTGCCAGCAGTCCCCCAGCTATGAAGACCCAGTACTTC.

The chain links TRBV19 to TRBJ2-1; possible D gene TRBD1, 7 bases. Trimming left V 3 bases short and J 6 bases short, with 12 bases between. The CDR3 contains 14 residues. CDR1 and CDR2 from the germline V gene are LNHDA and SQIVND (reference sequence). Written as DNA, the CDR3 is TGTGCCAGTAGTATCCGCAGGGGGGTCAATGAGCAGTTCTTC. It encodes CASSIRRGVNEQFF.

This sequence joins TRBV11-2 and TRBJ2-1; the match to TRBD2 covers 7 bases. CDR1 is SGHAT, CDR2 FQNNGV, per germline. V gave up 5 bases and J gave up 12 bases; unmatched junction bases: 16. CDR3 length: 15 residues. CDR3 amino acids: CASSMRLAEVPWQFF. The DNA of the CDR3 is TGTGCCAGCAGCATGAGGCTAGCGGAAGTTCCATGGCAGTTCTTC.

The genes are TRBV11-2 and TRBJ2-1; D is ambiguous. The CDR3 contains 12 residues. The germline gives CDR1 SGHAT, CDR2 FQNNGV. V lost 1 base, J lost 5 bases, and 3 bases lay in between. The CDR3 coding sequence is TGTGCCAGCAGCTTAGTCGACAATGAGCAGTTCTTC. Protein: CASSLVDNEQFF.

The CDR3 DNA is TGTGCCAGCAGCTCTGGGACTAGATCTACCGGGGAGCTGTTTTTT. Its protein product is CASSSGTRSTGELFF. The rearrangement links TRBV5-4 to TRBJ2-2; TRBD2 agrees at 8 bases. The germline CDR1 and CDR2 sequences are SGHNT and YYREEE (reference sequence). The CDR3 totals 15 residues. The V segment lost 3 bases and the J segment 5 bases; nucleotides outside the gene matches: 6.

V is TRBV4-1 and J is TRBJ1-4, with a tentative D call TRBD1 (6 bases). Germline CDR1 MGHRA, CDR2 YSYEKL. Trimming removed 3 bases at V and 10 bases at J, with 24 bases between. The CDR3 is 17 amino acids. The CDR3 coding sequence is TGCGCCAGCAGCCACCTGACAGGCCCGCAGGATGAAAGAAAACTGTTTTTT. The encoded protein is CASSHLTGPQDERKLFF.

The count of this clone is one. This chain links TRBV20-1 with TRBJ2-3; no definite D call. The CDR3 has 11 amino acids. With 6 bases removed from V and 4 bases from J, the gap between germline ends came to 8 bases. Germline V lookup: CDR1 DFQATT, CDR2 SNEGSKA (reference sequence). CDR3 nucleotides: TGCAGTGCCCGGACCCCAGATACGCAGTATTTT. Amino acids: CSARTPDTQYF.

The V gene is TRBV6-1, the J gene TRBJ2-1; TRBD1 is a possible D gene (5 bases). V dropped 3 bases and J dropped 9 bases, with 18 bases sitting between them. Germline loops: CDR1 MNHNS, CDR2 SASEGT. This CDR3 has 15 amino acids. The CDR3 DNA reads TGTGCCAGCAGTGAGCCTGGACACATACGGCCTGAGCAGTTCTTC. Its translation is CASSEPGHIRPEQFF.

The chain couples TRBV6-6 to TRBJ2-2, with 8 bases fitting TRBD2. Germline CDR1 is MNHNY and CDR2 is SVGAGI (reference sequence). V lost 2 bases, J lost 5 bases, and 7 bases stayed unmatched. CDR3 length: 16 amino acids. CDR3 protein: CASSYRAGGRTGELFF. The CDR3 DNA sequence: TGTGCCAGCAGTTACCGGGCGGGAGGAAGGACCGGGGAGCTGTTTTTT.

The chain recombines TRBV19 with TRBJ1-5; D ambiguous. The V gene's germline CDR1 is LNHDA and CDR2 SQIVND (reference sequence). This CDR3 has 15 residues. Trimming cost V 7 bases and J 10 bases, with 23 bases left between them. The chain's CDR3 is CASNTGDGPQNPQHF. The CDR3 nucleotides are TGTGCCAGTAATACGGGTGACGGGCCCCAAAATCCCCAGCATTTT. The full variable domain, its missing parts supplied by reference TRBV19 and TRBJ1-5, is DGGITQSPKYLFRKEGQNVTLSCEQNLNHDAMYWYRQDPGQGLRLIYYSQIVNDFQKGDIAEGYSVSREKKESFPLTVTSAQKNPTAFYLCASNTGDGPQNPQHFGDGTRLSIL.

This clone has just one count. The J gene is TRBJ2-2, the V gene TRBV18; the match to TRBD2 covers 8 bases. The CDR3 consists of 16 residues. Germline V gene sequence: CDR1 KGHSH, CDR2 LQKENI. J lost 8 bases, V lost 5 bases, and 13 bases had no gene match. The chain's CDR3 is CASSSQLAAGEGELFF. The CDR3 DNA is TGTGCCAGCTCATCCCAACTAGCGGCCGGGGAAGGGGAGCTGTTTTTT.

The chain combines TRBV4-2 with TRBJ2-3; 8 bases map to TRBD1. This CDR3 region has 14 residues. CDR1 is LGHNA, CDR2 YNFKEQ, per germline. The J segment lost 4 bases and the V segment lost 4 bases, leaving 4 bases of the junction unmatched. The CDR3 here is CASSPKGQADTQYF. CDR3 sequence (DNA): TGTGCCAGCAGCCCTAAGGGACAGGCAGATACGCAGTATTTT.

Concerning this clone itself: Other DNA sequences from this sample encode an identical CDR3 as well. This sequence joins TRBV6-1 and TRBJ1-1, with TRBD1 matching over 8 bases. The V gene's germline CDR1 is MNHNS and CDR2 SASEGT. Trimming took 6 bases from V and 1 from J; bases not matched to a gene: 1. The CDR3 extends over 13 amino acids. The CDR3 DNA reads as TGTGCCAGCAGGCAGGGGGCGAACACTGAAGCTTTCTTT. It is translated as CASRQGANTEAFF.